The 9 T cell receptor beta chains listed next were all sequenced from one sample in a study of blood T cell repertoires in COVID-19. The repertoire was sequenced with immunoSEQ multiplex PCR; TCRdb's copy has only in-frame clones and lacks some. This sample carries some 270,000 clones, more than 80% of them seen once, and the ten largest clones take over 4%. Specimen: PBMCs or T cells enriched from blood (not recorded which). The receptors were gathered from a woman aged 25 to 39 with acute COVID-19.

The chain recombines TRBV2 with TRBJ1-1, with D unresolved. The CDR3 is 12 residues long. Trimming left V 4 bases short and J 1 base short, with 4 bases between. The germline V gene encodes CDR1 SNHLY and CDR2 FYNNEI. CDR3 in DNA: TGTGCCAGCAGTGTCCAGAACACTGAAGCTTTCTTT. Protein: CASSVQNTEAFF.

This clone has only one observation. This chain connects TRBV14 to TRBJ2-1; no clear D. The CDR3 runs to 16 residues. Trimming took off 2 bases at V and 7 bases at J, with 18 bases between the two ends. CDR1 and CDR2 from the germline V gene are SGHDN and FVKESK. The CDR3 region has the DNA TGTGCCAGCAGCCAATTTTCGGCTAGTGGTGATAATGAGCAGTTCTTC. It encodes CASSQFSASGDNEQFF.

J is TRBJ2-1 and V is TRBV9; 8 nucleotides agree with TRBD2. From germline, CDR1 is SGDLS and CDR2 YYNGEE. Trimming cost V 10 bases and J 7 bases; bases outside gene matches: 13. CDR3 length equals 14 residues. The CDR3 here is CASTSREGLNEQFF. The CDR3 DNA is TGTGCCTCCACGTCTCGGGAGGGCCTAAATGAGCAGTTCTTC.

This chain uses TRBV6-5 with TRBJ1-1; maybe TRBD1 (5 bases). This CDR3 comprises 15 residues. V was shortened by 0 bases and J by 5 bases, with 13 bases between the two germline ends. CDR1 is MNHEY, CDR2 SVGAGI, per germline. The CDR3 here is CASSYSSGGRTEAFF. For the CDR3, the DNA is TGTGCCAGCAGTTACTCGAGCGGGGGGAGGACTGAAGCTTTCTTT.

V usage is TRBV10-3 and J usage is TRBJ1-6; D unresolved. CDR1 is ENHRY and CDR2 is SYGVKD in the germline V gene. The CDR3 consists of 16 residues. V lost 4 bases, J lost 5 bases, and 15 bases lay in between. The CDR3 region is CAISVESVSDNSPLHF. CDR3 DNA sequence: TGTGCCATCAGTGTTGAGTCGGTGTCGGATAATTCACCCCTCCACTTT.

The chain couples TRBV28 to TRBJ1-6, with D perhaps TRBD1 (5 bases). The CDR3 contains 14 residues. Germline V gives CDR1 MDHEN, CDR2 SYDVKM. V was clipped by 4 bases and J by 7 bases, with 11 bases between them. This CDR3 is CASSSGPRNSPLHF. The CDR3 DNA reads TGTGCCAGCAGTTCAGGGCCGCGGAATTCACCCCTCCACTTT.

This chain connects TRBV15 to TRBJ2-7; 10 nucleotides agree with TRBD2. Germline V gives CDR1 LNHNV, CDR2 YYDKDF (reference sequence). The CDR3 runs 15 residues. The ends lost 3 bases at V and 3 bases at J; junction bases unmatched: 5. The CDR3 nucleotides are TGTGCCACCAGCAGTAGTATAGCGGGGGGCTACGAGCAGTACTTC. This encodes CATSSSIAGGYEQYF.

J is TRBJ1-6 and V is TRBV6-5, with TRBD1 matching over 7 bases. V shed 10 bases and J 5 bases; nucleotides not matched to a gene: 8. CDR3 length: 14 residues. The germline gives CDR1 MNHEY, CDR2 SVGAGI. CDR3 sequence (DNA): TGTGCCACCACAAGACAGGGTGATAATTCACCCCTCCACTTT. It yields the protein CATTRQGDNSPLHF.

Written as DNA, the CDR3 is TGCGCCAGCAGCCAAGAATTGACAGCCTATGGCTACACCTTC. Its protein is CASSQELTAYGYTF. The chain couples TRBV4-3 to TRBJ1-2; tentatively, D is TRBD1 (5 bases). Germline V gives CDR1 LGHNA, CDR2 YSLEER. Between the trimmed V and J ends, which lost 0 bases and 4 bases, there was a span of 9 bases. This CDR3 comprises 14 residues.